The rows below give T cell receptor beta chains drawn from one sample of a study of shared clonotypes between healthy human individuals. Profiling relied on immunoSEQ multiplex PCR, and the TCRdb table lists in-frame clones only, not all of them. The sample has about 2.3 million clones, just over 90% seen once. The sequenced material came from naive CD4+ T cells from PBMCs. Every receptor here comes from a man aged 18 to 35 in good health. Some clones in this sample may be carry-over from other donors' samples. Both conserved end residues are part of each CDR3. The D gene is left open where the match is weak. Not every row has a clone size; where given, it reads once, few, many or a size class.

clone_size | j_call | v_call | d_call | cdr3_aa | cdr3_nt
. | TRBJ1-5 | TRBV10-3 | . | CAISQRAGGAGNQPQHF | TGTGCCATCAGTCAGAGGGCAGGAGGCGCTGGCAATCAGCCCCAGCATTTT
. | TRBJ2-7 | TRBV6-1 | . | CASSEGDYEQYF | TGTGCCAGCAGTGAGGGCGATTACGAGCAGTACTTC
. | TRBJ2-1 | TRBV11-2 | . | CASSSTLAQGYNEQFF | TGTGCCAGCAGCTCAACCCTAGCTCAGGGATACAATGAGCAGTTCTTC
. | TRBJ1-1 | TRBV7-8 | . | CASSLVAATTEAFF | TGTGCCAGCAGCTTAGTAGCCGCAACCACTGAAGCTTTCTTT
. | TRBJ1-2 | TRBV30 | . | CAWRPRQAPNLNNFYGYTF | TGTGCCTGGAGACCCCGACAGGCCCCCAATTTGAATAACTTCTATGGCTACACCTTC
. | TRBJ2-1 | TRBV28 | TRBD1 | CASSQRERQGNEQFF | TGTGCCAGCAGTCAAAGGGAACGACAGGGGAATGAGCAGTTCTTC
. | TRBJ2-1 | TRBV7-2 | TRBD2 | CASSPFPSGRRGNEQFF | TGTGCCAGCAGCCCTTTTCCTAGCGGGAGGCGGGGCAATGAGCAGTTCTTC
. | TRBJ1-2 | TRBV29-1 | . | CSVEEAGSTF | TGCAGCGTTGAAGAGGCGGGTAGCACCTTC
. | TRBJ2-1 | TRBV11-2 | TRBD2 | CASSLDQRTSRDEQFF | TGTGCCAGCAGCTTAGATCAAAGGACTAGCCGGGATGAGCAGTTCTTC
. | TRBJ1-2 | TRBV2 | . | CASSETGANYGYTF | TGTGCCAGCAGTGAGACAGGAGCTAACTATGGCTACACCTTC
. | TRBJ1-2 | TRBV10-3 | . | CAISVRGRNGYTF | TGTGCCATCAGTGTTCGTGGGCGTAATGGCTACACCTTC
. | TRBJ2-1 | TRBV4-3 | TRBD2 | CASSQRIAGGSYSEQFF | TGCGCCAGCAGCCAGCGCATCGCGGGAGGAAGCTACAGTGAGCAGTTCTTC
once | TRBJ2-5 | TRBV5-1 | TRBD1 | CASSRDRGLETQYF | TGCGCCAGCAGCAGGGACAGGGGCTTGGAGACCCAGTACTTC
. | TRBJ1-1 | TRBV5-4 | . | CASRGYPRVGMNTEAFF | TGTGCCAGCAGAGGTTACCCCAGGGTAGGCATGAACACTGAAGCTTTCTTT
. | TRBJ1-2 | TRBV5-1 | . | CASSLDRNGYTF | TGCGCCAGCAGCTTGGATAGAAATGGCTACACCTTC
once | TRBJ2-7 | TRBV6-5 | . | CASSYRTPPPTYEQYF | TGTGCCAGCAGTTACCGGACTCCTCCTCCCACCTACGAGCAGTACTTC
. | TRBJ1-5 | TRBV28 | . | CANSPRRNQPQHF | TGTGCCAACTCGCCCCGTCGGAATCAGCCCCAGCATTTT
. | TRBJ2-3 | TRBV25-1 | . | CASTPLGWRPNTDTQYF | TGTGCCAGCACTCCCCTCGGGTGGAGACCCAACACAGATACGCAGTATTTT
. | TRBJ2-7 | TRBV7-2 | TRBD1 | CASSPGQGAREQYF | TGTGCCAGCAGCCCGGGACAGGGGGCTCGGGAGCAGTACTTC
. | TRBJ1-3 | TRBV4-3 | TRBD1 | CASSQGTGAGNTIYF | TGCGCCAGCAGCCAAGGAACAGGGGCTGGAAACACCATATATTTT
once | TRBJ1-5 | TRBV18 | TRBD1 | CASSVRGTDNQPQHF | TGTGCCAGCTCAGTCCGGGGGACAGACAATCAGCCCCAGCATTTT
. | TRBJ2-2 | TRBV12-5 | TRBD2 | CASGLGLAGTNTGELFF | TGTGCTAGTGGTTTGGGACTAGCGGGAACGAACACCGGGGAGCTGTTTTTT